This is a list of T cell receptor beta chains from one sample in a study of cytomegalovirus exposure and HLA in healthy donors. This table comes from immunoSEQ multiplex PCR, and its TCRdb copy is limited to in-frame clones, with some not included. The sample has approximately 160,000 clones, 68% seen once. Sample: PBMCs. Receptors were obtained from a woman aged 40-49 years in good health and CMV-seropositive. The CDR3 runs from the conserved cysteine through the conserved F or W. Each record gives: J gene, clone size, V gene, D gene, CDR3 protein, CDR3 DNA. The D gene is left open where the match is weak. For some rows the clone size is stated as once, few or many, or as a class when expanded; others skip it.

j_call: TRBJ2-1; clone_size: .; v_call: TRBV12-2; d_call: .; cdr3_aa: CASRYKAGQREGSYNEQFF; cdr3_nt: TGTGCAAGTCGCTATAAGGCGGGTCAACGGGAAGGGTCCTACAATGAGCAGTTCTTC
j_call: TRBJ1-1; clone_size: .; v_call: TRBV6-5; d_call: .; cdr3_aa: CASRSSSVNTEAFF; cdr3_nt: TGTGCCAGCAGATCGAGCTCGGTGAACACTGAAGCTTTCTTT
j_call: TRBJ2-7; clone_size: .; v_call: TRBV19; d_call: .; cdr3_aa: CASSRDYEQYF; cdr3_nt: TGTGCCAGTAGCCGGGACTACGAGCAGTACTTC
j_call: TRBJ1-2; clone_size: .; v_call: TRBV5-4; d_call: .; cdr3_aa: CASSFDRNYGYTF; cdr3_nt: TGTGCCAGCAGCTTCGACAGAAACTATGGCTACACCTTC
j_call: TRBJ1-1; clone_size: .; v_call: TRBV2; d_call: .; cdr3_aa: CASSDGGSGNTEAFF; cdr3_nt: TGTGCCAGCAGTGATGGAGGGTCGGGGAACACTGAAGCTTTCTTT
j_call: TRBJ2-1; clone_size: few; v_call: TRBV5-1; d_call: .; cdr3_aa: CASSLALGPGSYNEQFF; cdr3_nt: TGCGCCAGCAGCTTGGCCCTGGGCCCGGGGTCCTACAATGAGCAGTTCTTC
j_call: TRBJ1-2; clone_size: .; v_call: TRBV6-5; d_call: .; cdr3_aa: CASRPDLGDYGYTF; cdr3_nt: TGTGCCAGCAGGCCGGACTTAGGTGACTATGGCTACACCTTC
j_call: TRBJ1-5; clone_size: .; v_call: TRBV5-1; d_call: TRBD1; cdr3_aa: CASSSLTGGHQPQHF; cdr3_nt: TGCGCCAGCAGCTCCCTAACAGGGGGTCATCAGCCCCAGCATTTT
j_call: TRBJ1-3; clone_size: few; v_call: TRBV5-6; d_call: .; cdr3_aa: CASSSYRTATFGNTIYF; cdr3_nt: TGTGCCAGCAGCTCGTACCGGACAGCGACCTTTGGAAACACCATATATTTT
j_call: TRBJ2-2; clone_size: .; v_call: TRBV4-1; d_call: .; cdr3_aa: CASSPRGWAGELFF; cdr3_nt: TGCGCCAGCAGCCCAAGGGGGTGGGCCGGGGAGCTGTTTTTT
j_call: TRBJ2-7; clone_size: .; v_call: TRBV25-1; d_call: TRBD1; cdr3_aa: CASGRGQGYEQYF; cdr3_nt: TGTGCCAGCGGGAGAGGACAGGGCTACGAGCAGTACTTC
j_call: TRBJ2-7; clone_size: once; v_call: TRBV11-2; d_call: TRBD2; cdr3_aa: CASSLGSGGNEQYF; cdr3_nt: TGTGCCAGCAGCTTAGGGAGCGGGGGCAACGAGCAGTACTTC
j_call: TRBJ2-1; clone_size: few; v_call: TRBV4-3; d_call: TRBD2; cdr3_aa: CASSRSGGAIGSYNEQFF; cdr3_nt: TGCGCCAGCAGCCGTAGCGGGGGGGCAATTGGGTCCTACAATGAGCAGTTCTTC
j_call: TRBJ1-3; clone_size: few; v_call: TRBV27; d_call: TRBD1; cdr3_aa: CASSPSPGQGVTGNTIYF; cdr3_nt: TGTGCCAGCAGTCCCTCCCCGGGACAGGGAGTTACTGGAAACACCATATATTTT
j_call: TRBJ1-3; clone_size: once; v_call: TRBV6-5; d_call: .; cdr3_aa: CASSYSKGPGNTIYF; cdr3_nt: TGTGCCAGCAGTTACTCGAAGGGGCCTGGAAACACCATATATTTT
j_call: TRBJ2-3; clone_size: .; v_call: TRBV2; d_call: .; cdr3_aa: CASSERRGSTDTQYF; cdr3_nt: TGTGCCAGCAGTGAACGCCGGGGTAGCACAGATACGCAGTATTTT
j_call: TRBJ2-1; clone_size: .; v_call: TRBV2; d_call: TRBD2; cdr3_aa: CASSEAAGGHNEQFF; cdr3_nt: TGTGCCAGCAGTGAAGCGGCGGGGGGGCACAATGAGCAGTTCTTC
j_call: TRBJ2-5; clone_size: .; v_call: TRBV5-1; d_call: .; cdr3_aa: CASSLFSFRRGEIGETQYF; cdr3_nt: TGCGCCAGCAGCTTGTTTTCGTTTCGTCGCGGGGAGATCGGAGAGACCCAGTACTTC
j_call: TRBJ2-1; clone_size: .; v_call: TRBV28; d_call: TRBD2; cdr3_aa: CASTPGGGYNEQFF; cdr3_nt: TGTGCCAGCACCCCTGGGGGGGGGTACAATGAGCAGTTCTTC
j_call: TRBJ2-3; clone_size: few; v_call: TRBV5-8; d_call: TRBD2; cdr3_aa: CASSLGLVADTQYF; cdr3_nt: TGTGCCAGCAGCCTCGGACTAGTGGCAGATACGCAGTATTTT
j_call: TRBJ2-3; clone_size: .; v_call: TRBV7-2; d_call: .; cdr3_aa: CASSLDASGTDTQYF; cdr3_nt: TGTGCCAGCAGCTTAGATGCTAGCGGCACAGATACGCAGTATTTT
j_call: TRBJ1-5; clone_size: .; v_call: TRBV2; d_call: TRBD1; cdr3_aa: CASSERQGRQPQHF; cdr3_nt: TGTGCCAGCAGTGAAAGACAGGGACGGCAGCCCCAGCATTTT
j_call: TRBJ2-1; clone_size: .; v_call: TRBV5-1; d_call: TRBD2; cdr3_aa: CASSSFSGSTNNEQFF; cdr3_nt: TGCGCCAGCAGCTCTTTTAGCGGGAGTACAAACAATGAGCAGTTCTTC
j_call: TRBJ2-1; clone_size: .; v_call: TRBV29-1; d_call: TRBD1; cdr3_aa: CSVPGQGAYNEQFF; cdr3_nt: TGCAGCGTTCCCGGACAGGGGGCCTACAATGAGCAGTTCTTC
j_call: TRBJ2-7; clone_size: once; v_call: TRBV5-5; d_call: TRBD1; cdr3_aa: CASSLVGTGGNEQYF; cdr3_nt: TGTGCCAGCAGCTTGGTTGGGACAGGGGGAAACGAGCAGTACTTC
j_call: TRBJ2-3; clone_size: few; v_call: TRBV9; d_call: TRBD2; cdr3_aa: CASSVVSSGGEGDTQYF; cdr3_nt: TGTGCCAGCAGCGTAGTGAGTAGCGGGGGTGAGGGGGATACGCAGTATTTT
j_call: TRBJ1-5; clone_size: .; v_call: TRBV6-6; d_call: .; cdr3_aa: CASSYRSGSNQPQHF; cdr3_nt: TGTGCCAGCAGTTACCGGTCAGGTAGCAATCAGCCCCAGCATTTT
j_call: TRBJ1-4; clone_size: .; v_call: TRBV13; d_call: TRBD1; cdr3_aa: CASSLEGADEKLFF; cdr3_nt: TGTGCCAGCAGCTTGGAGGGGGCGGATGAAAAACTGTTTTTT
j_call: TRBJ1-4; clone_size: .; v_call: TRBV5-4; d_call: TRBD1; cdr3_aa: CASSLDRGGEKLFF; cdr3_nt: TGTGCCAGCAGCTTGGACAGGGGCGGTGAAAAACTGTTTTTT
j_call: TRBJ1-4; clone_size: .; v_call: TRBV4-3; d_call: .; cdr3_aa: CASSLEGATNEKLFF; cdr3_nt: TGCGCCAGCAGTCTCGAGGGTGCAACTAATGAAAAACTGTTTTTT
j_call: TRBJ2-7; clone_size: few; v_call: TRBV2; d_call: TRBD1; cdr3_aa: CASRYDRALTYEQYF; cdr3_nt: TGTGCCAGCAGGTACGACAGGGCCCTTACCTACGAGCAGTACTTC
j_call: TRBJ2-7; clone_size: .; v_call: TRBV6-5; d_call: TRBD1; cdr3_aa: CASAWIGQADYEQYF; cdr3_nt: TGTGCCAGCGCCTGGATCGGACAGGCTGACTACGAGCAGTACTTC
j_call: TRBJ2-3; clone_size: once; v_call: TRBV5-6; d_call: TRBD1; cdr3_aa: CASSPGQGVHTQYF; cdr3_nt: TGTGCCAGCAGCCCGGGACAGGGGGTACATACGCAGTATTTT
j_call: TRBJ1-1; clone_size: .; v_call: TRBV4-2; d_call: .; cdr3_aa: CASSQRDKNTEAFF; cdr3_nt: TGTGCCAGCAGCCAACGGGACAAGAACACTGAAGCTTTCTTT
j_call: TRBJ2-1; clone_size: .; v_call: TRBV4-3; d_call: .; cdr3_aa: CASSQGAGPENEQFF; cdr3_nt: TGCGCCAGCAGCCAAGGGGCGGGGCCAGAGAATGAGCAGTTCTTC
j_call: TRBJ1-2; clone_size: .; v_call: TRBV9; d_call: .; cdr3_aa: CASSANGGEAYGYTF; cdr3_nt: TGTGCCAGCAGCGCTAACGGGGGGGAGGCCTATGGCTACACCTTC
j_call: TRBJ2-5; clone_size: once; v_call: TRBV28; d_call: TRBD2; cdr3_aa: CASVSGSQETQYF; cdr3_nt: TGTGCCAGCGTCAGCGGGAGTCAAGAGACCCAGTACTTC
j_call: TRBJ2-7; clone_size: .; v_call: TRBV27; d_call: TRBD1; cdr3_aa: CASRDWTGKYEQYF; cdr3_nt: TGTGCCAGCAGGGATTGGACAGGGAAGTACGAGCAGTACTTC
j_call: TRBJ2-1; clone_size: .; v_call: TRBV7-2; d_call: TRBD2; cdr3_aa: CASRRTSVDNEQFF; cdr3_nt: TGTGCCAGCAGACGGACTAGCGTAGACAATGAGCAGTTCTTC
j_call: TRBJ2-5; clone_size: .; v_call: TRBV5-1; d_call: TRBD1; cdr3_aa: CASRPRTGAETQYF; cdr3_nt: TGCGCCAGCAGACCCAGGACAGGGGCTGAGACCCAGTACTTC
j_call: TRBJ2-7; clone_size: .; v_call: TRBV6-5; d_call: TRBD1; cdr3_aa: CASGLAGGEFYEQYF; cdr3_nt: TGTGCCAGCGGATTAGCAGGGGGTGAGTTCTACGAGCAGTACTTC
j_call: TRBJ2-7; clone_size: .; v_call: TRBV15; d_call: .; cdr3_aa: CATSYSGAPNEQYF; cdr3_nt: TGTGCCACCAGCTACTCAGGGGCCCCTAACGAGCAGTACTTC
j_call: TRBJ1-1; clone_size: .; v_call: TRBV5-5; d_call: .; cdr3_aa: CASSPDKGGLDTEAFF; cdr3_nt: TGTGCCAGCAGTCCTGACAAGGGAGGGTTGGACACTGAAGCTTTCTTT
j_call: TRBJ1-1; clone_size: .; v_call: TRBV10-3; d_call: TRBD1; cdr3_aa: CAIRQGAGTEAFF; cdr3_nt: TGTGCCATACGACAGGGGGCGGGCACTGAAGCTTTCTTT
j_call: TRBJ2-5; clone_size: .; v_call: TRBV9; d_call: TRBD2; cdr3_aa: CASSAGLERGQETQYF; cdr3_nt: TGTGCCAGCAGCGCTGGACTAGAGCGGGGCCAAGAGACCCAGTACTTC
j_call: TRBJ2-1; clone_size: .; v_call: TRBV7-3; d_call: TRBD2; cdr3_aa: CASSSSLAGFYNEQFF; cdr3_nt: TGTGCCAGCAGCTCCTCACTAGCGGGGTTTTACAATGAGCAGTTCTTC
j_call: TRBJ1-2; clone_size: .; v_call: TRBV19; d_call: TRBD1; cdr3_aa: CATTGTATLHPEGYTF; cdr3_nt: TGTGCCACCACGGGGACAGCGACCCTGCACCCCGAAGGCTACACCTTC
j_call: TRBJ1-1; clone_size: .; v_call: TRBV9; d_call: .; cdr3_aa: CASSVVGGGVTEAFF; cdr3_nt: TGTGCCAGCAGCGTAGTTGGAGGAGGGGTCACTGAAGCTTTCTTT
j_call: TRBJ2-7; clone_size: few; v_call: TRBV7-2; d_call: TRBD2; cdr3_aa: CASSLGAGLAGEQYF; cdr3_nt: TGTGCCAGCAGCTTAGGTGCGGGACTAGCCGGAGAGCAGTACTTC
j_call: TRBJ2-3; clone_size: .; v_call: TRBV7-9; d_call: .; cdr3_aa: CASSLSRGRGGTDTQYF; cdr3_nt: TGTGCCAGCAGCTTGTCGAGGGGGCGCGGGGGCACAGATACGCAGTATTTT
j_call: TRBJ2-2; clone_size: .; v_call: TRBV7-9; d_call: TRBD2; cdr3_aa: CASSLIGSGATGELFF; cdr3_nt: TGTGCCAGCAGCTTAATCGGTAGCGGGGCCACCGGGGAGCTGTTTTTT
j_call: TRBJ2-7; clone_size: .; v_call: TRBV5-6; d_call: TRBD1; cdr3_aa: CASSLSGTGWKEQYF; cdr3_nt: TGTGCCAGCAGCTTGAGCGGGACAGGGTGGAAGGAGCAGTACTTC
j_call: TRBJ2-7; clone_size: .; v_call: TRBV5-6; d_call: .; cdr3_aa: CASSWSGEQYF; cdr3_nt: TGTGCCAGCAGCTGGAGCGGCGAGCAGTACTTC
j_call: TRBJ1-4; clone_size: .; v_call: TRBV12-5; d_call: .; cdr3_aa: CASGLVSAGDGTNEKLFF; cdr3_nt: TGTGCTAGTGGTTTGGTATCGGCAGGGGATGGAACTAATGAAAAACTGTTTTTT
j_call: TRBJ1-4; clone_size: .; v_call: TRBV2; d_call: TRBD1; cdr3_aa: CASSSRTGANEKLFF; cdr3_nt: TGTGCCAGCAGTTCCCGGACAGGCGCAAATGAAAAACTGTTTTTT
j_call: TRBJ1-2; clone_size: .; v_call: TRBV4-3; d_call: .; cdr3_aa: CASSQDQFGVYGYTF; cdr3_nt: TGCGCCAGCAGCCAAGATCAGTTCGGGGTCTATGGCTACACCTTC
j_call: TRBJ1-2; clone_size: .; v_call: TRBV6-5; d_call: TRBD1; cdr3_aa: CATRTQTGNYGYTF; cdr3_nt: TGTGCCACCCGAACGCAGACAGGGAACTATGGCTACACCTTC